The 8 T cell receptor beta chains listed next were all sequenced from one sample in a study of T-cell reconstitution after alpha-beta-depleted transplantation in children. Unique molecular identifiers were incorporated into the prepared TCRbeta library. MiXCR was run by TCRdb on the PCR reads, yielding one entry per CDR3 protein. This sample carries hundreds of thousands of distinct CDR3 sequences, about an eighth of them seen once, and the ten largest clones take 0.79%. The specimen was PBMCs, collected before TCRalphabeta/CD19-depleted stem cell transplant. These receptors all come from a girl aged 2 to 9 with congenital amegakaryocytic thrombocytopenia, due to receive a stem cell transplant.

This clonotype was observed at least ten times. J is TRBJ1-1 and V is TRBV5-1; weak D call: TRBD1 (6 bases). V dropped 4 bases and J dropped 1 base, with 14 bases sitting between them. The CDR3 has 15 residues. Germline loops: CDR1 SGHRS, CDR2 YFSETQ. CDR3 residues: CASSKQGPRNTEAFF. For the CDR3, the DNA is TGCGCCAGCAGCAAGCAGGGGCCGAGGAACACTGAAGCTTTCTTT.

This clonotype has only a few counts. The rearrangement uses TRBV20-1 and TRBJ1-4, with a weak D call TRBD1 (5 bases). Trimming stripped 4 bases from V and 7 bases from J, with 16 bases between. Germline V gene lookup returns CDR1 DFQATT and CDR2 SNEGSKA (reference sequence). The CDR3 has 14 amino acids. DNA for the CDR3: TGCAGTGCTAAAGACGTGGGGAGGGGTGAAAAACTGTTTTTT. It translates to CSAKDVGRGEKLFF.

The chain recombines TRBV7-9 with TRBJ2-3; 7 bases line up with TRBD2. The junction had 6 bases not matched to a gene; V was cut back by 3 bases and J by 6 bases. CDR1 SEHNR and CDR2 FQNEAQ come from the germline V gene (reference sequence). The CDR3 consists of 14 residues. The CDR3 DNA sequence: TGTGCCAGCAGCTTTCTAGCGGCGGGCGATACGCAGTATTTT. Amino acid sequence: CASSFLAAGDTQYF.

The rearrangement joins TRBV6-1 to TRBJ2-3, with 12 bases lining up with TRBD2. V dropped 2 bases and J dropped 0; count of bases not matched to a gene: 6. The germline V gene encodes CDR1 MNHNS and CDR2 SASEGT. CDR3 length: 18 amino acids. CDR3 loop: CASSEPGLAGTSTDTQYF. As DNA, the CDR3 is TGTGCCAGCAGTGAACCGGGACTAGCGGGTACTAGCACAGATACGCAGTATTTT.

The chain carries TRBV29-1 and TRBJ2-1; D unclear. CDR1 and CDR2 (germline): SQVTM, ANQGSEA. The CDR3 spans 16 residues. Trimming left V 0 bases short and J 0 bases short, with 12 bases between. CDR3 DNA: TGCAGCGTTGAAGATGTACCCGGGCTCTCCTACAATGAGCAGTTCTTC. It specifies CSVEDVPGLSYNEQFF.

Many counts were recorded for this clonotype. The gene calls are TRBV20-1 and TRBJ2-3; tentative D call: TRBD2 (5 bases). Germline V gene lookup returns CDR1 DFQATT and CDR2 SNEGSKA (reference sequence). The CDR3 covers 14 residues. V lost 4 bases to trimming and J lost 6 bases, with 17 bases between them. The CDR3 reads CSATQRRLDDTQYF. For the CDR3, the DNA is TGCAGTGCTACCCAGCGGAGACTTGATGATACGCAGTATTTT.

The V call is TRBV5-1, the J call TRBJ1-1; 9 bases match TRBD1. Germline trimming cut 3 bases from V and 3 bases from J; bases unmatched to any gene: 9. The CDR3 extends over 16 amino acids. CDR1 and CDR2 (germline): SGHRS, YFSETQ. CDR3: CASSYFLDRGDTEAFF. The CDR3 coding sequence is TGCGCCAGCAGCTATTTTTTGGACAGGGGCGACACTGAAGCTTTCTTT.

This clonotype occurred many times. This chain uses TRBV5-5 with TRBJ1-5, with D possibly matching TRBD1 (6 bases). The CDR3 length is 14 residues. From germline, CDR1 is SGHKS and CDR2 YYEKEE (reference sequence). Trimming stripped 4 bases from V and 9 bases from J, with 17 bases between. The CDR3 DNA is TGTGCCAGCAGCCTGGGGTACAGGGCTCGGCCCCAGCATTTT. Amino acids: CASSLGYRARPQHF.